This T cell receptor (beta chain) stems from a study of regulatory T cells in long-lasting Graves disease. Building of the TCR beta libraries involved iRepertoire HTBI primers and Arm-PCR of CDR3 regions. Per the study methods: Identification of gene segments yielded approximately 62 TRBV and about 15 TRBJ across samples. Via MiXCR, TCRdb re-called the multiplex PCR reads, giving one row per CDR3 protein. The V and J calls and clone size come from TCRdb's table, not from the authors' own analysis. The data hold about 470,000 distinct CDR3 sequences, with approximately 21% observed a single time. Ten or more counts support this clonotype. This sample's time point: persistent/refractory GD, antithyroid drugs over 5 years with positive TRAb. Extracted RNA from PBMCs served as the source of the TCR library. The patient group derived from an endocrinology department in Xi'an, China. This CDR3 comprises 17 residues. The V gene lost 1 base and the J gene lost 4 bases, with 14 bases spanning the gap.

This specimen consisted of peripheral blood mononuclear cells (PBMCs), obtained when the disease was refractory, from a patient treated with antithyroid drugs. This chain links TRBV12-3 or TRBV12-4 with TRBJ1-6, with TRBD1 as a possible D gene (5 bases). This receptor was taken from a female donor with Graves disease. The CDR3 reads CASSLGSGAEYNSPLHF. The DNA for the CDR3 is TGTGCCAGCAGTTTAGGGTCTGGGGCAGAGTATAATTCACCCCTCCACTTT.